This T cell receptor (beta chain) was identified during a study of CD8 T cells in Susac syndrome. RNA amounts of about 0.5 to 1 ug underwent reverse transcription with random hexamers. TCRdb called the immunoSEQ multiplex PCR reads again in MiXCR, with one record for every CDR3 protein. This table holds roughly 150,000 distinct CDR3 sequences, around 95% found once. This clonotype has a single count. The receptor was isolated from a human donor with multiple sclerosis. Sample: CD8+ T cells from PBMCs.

CDR3 protein: CASSARTGIGYGYTF. CDR3 sequence (DNA): TGTGCCAGCAGTGCCCGGACAGGGATTGGCTATGGCTACACCTTC. V is TRBV6-1 and J is TRBJ1-2; 8 bases are a match to TRBD1. The CDR3 has 15 amino acids. CDR1 is MNHNS and CDR2 is SASEGT in the germline V gene. V lost 4 bases and J lost 4; bases outside the gene matches: 8.